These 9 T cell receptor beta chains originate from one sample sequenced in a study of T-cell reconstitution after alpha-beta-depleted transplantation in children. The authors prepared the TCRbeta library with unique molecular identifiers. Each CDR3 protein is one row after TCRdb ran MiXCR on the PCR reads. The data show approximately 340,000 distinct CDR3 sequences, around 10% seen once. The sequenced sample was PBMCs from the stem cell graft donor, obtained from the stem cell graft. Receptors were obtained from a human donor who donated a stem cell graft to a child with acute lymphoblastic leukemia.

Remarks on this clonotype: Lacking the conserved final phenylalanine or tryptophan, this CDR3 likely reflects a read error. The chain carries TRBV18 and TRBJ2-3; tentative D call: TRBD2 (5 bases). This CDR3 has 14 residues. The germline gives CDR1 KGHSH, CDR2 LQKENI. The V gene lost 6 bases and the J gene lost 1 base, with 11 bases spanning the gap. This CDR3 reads CASSPTGGTDTQYC. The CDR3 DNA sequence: TGTGCCAGCTCTCCGACCGGGGGCACAGATACGCAGTATTGT.

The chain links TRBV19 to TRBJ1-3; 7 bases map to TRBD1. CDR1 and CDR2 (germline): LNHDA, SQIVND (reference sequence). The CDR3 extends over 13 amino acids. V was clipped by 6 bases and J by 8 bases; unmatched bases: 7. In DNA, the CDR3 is TGTGCCAGTAGCCCAGACAGGGCGGACACCATATATTTT. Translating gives CASSPDRADTIYF.

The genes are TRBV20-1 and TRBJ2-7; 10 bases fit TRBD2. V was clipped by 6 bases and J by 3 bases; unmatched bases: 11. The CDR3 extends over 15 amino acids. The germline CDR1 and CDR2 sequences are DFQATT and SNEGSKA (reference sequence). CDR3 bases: TGCAGTGCACCAGCGCGGCTAGCGGGAGACTACGAGCAGTACTTC. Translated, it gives CSAPARLAGDYEQYF.

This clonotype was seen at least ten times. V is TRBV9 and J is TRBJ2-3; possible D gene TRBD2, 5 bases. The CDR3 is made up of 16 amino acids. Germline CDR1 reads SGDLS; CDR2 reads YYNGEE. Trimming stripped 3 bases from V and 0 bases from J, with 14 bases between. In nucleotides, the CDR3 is TGTGCCAGCAGCGGCACACTAGACCCTAGCACAGATACGCAGTATTTT. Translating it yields CASSGTLDPSTDTQYF.

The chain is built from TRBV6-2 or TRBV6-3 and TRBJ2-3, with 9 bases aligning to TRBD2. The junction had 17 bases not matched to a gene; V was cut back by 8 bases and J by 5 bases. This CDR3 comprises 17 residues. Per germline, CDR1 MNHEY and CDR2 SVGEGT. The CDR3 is CASRNPGLAGHGDTQYF. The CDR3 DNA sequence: TGTGCCAGCCGTAATCCTGGGCTAGCGGGACATGGAGATACGCAGTATTTT.

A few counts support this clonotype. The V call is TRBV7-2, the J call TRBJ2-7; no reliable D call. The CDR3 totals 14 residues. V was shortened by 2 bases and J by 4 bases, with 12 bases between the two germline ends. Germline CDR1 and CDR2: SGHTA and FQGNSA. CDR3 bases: TGTGCCAGCAGCTTAAGTCAGCGCCGGTACGAGCAGTACTTC. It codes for CASSLSQRRYEQYF.

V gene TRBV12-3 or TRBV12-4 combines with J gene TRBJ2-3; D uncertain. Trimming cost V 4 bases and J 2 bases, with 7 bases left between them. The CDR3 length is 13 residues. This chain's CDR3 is CASSSYITDTQYF. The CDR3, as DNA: TGTGCCAGCAGTTCATATATCACAGATACGCAGTATTTT.

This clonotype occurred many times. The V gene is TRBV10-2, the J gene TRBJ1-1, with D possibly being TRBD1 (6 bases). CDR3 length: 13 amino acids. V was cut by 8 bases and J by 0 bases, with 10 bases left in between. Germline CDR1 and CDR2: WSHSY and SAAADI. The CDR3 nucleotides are TGCGCCAGCTCAGGGGACATGAACACTGAAGCTTTCTTT. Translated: CASSGDMNTEAFF.

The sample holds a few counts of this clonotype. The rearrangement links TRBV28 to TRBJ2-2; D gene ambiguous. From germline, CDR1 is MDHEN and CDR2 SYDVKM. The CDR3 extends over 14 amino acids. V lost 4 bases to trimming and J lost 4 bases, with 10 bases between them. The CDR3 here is CASSSPGSTGELFF. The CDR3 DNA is TGTGCCAGCAGTTCACCAGGTTCCACCGGGGAGCTGTTTTTT.